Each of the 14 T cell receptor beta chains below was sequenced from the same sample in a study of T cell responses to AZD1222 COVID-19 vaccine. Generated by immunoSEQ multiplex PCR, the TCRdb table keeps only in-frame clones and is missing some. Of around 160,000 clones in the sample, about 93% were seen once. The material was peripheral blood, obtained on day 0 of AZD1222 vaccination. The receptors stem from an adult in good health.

The CDR3 loop reads CASVTPAGLYNEQFF. The DNA for the CDR3 is TGTGCCAGCGTAACCCCAGCGGGGTTATACAATGAGCAGTTCTTC. This chain links TRBV7-9 with TRBJ2-1; 7 bases are shared with TRBD2. CDR3 length: 15 amino acids. Germline CDR1 and CDR2: SEHNR and FQNEAQ (reference sequence). Germline trimming cut 8 bases from V and 4 bases from J; bases unmatched to any gene: 11.

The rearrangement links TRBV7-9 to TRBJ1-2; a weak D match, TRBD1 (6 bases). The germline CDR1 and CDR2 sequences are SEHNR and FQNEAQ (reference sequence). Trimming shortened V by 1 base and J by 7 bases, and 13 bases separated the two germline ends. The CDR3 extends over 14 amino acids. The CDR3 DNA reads TGTGCCAGCAGCTTAGGGCACAGGGAGGCTGGCTACACCTTC. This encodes CASSLGHREAGYTF.

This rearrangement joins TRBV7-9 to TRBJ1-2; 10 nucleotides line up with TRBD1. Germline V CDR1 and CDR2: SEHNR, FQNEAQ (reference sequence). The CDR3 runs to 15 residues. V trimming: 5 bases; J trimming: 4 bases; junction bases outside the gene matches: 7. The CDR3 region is CASSRGQGLSYGYTF. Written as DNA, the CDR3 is TGTGCCAGCAGCCGGGGACAGGGGCTTTCCTATGGCTACACCTTC.

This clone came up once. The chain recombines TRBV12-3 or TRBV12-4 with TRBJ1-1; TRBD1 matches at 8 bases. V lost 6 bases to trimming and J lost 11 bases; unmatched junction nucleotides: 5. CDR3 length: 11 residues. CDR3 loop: CASRTGALAFF. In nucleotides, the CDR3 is TGTGCCAGCAGGACAGGGGCCCTCGCTTTCTTT.

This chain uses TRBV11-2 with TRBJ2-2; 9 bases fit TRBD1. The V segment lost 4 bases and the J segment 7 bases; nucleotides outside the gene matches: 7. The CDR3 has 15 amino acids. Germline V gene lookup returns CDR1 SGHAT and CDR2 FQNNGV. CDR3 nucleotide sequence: TGTGCCAGCAGCTCCAACAGGGGGCGCGACGGGGAGCTGTTTTTT. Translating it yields CASSSNRGRDGELFF.

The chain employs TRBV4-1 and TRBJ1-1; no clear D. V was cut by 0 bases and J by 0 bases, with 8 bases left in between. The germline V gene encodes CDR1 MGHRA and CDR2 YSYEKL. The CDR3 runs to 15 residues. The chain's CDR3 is CASSQEVALNTEAFF. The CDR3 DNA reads TGCGCCAGCAGCCAAGAGGTGGCTCTGAACACTGAAGCTTTCTTT.

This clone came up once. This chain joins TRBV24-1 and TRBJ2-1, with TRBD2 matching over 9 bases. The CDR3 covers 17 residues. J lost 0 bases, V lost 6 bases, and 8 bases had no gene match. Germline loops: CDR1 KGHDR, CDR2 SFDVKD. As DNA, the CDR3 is TGTGCCACCAGTTCTGCGGCGGGAGGGGCCTCCTACAATGAGCAGTTCTTC. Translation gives CATSSAAGGASYNEQFF.

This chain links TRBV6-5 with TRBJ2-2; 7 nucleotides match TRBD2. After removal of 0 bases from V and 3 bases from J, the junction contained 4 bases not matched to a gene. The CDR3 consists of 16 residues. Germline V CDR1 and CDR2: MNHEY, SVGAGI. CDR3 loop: CASSYSGGIDTGELFF. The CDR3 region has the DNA TGTGCCAGCAGTTACTCGGGGGGGATTGACACCGGGGAGCTGTTTTTT.

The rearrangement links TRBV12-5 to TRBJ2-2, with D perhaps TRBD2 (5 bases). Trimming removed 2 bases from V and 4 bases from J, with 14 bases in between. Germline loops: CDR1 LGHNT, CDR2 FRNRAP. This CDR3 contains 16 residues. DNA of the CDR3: TGTGCTAGTGGTTTGCCACGGGGTCCTGTCACCGGGGAGCTGTTTTTT. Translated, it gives CASGLPRGPVTGELFF.

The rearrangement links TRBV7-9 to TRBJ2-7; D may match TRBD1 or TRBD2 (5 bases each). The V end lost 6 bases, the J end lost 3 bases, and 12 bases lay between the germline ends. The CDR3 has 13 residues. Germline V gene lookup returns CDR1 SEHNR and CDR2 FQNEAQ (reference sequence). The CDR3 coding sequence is TGTGCCAGCAGTTCCGGGACCCGCTACGAGCAGTACTTC. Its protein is CASSSGTRYEQYF. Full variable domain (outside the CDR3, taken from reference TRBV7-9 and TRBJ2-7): DTGVSQNPRHKITKRGQNVTFRCDPISEHNRLYWYRQTLGQGPEFLTYFQNEAQLEKSRLLSDRFSAERPKGSFSTLEIQRTEQGDSAMYLCASSSGTRYEQYFGPGTRLTVT.

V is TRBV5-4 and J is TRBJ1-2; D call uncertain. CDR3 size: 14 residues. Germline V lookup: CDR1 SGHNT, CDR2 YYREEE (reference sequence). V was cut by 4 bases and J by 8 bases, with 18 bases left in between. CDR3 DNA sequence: TGTGCCAGCAGCGTACTTCCGTCCCCTGACGGCTACACCTTC. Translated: CASSVLPSPDGYTF.

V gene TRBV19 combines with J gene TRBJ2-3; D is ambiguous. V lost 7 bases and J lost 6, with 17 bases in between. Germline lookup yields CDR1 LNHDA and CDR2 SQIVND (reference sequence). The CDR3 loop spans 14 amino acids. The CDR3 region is CASTPSSRKDTQYF. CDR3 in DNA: TGTGCCAGTACTCCGTCCTCCAGGAAGGATACGCAGTATTTT. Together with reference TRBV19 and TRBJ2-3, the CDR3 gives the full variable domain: DGGITQSPKYLFRKEGQNVTLSCEQNLNHDAMYWYRQDPGQGLRLIYYSQIVNDFQKGDIAEGYSVSREKKESFPLTVTSAQKNPTAFYLCASTPSSRKDTQYFGPGTRLTVL.

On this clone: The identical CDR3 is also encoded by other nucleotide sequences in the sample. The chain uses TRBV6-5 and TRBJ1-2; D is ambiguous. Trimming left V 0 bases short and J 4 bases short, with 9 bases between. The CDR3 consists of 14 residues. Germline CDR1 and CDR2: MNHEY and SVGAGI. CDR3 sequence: CASSYSTGTYGYTF. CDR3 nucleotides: TGTGCCAGCAGTTACTCGACGGGCACCTATGGCTACACCTTC.

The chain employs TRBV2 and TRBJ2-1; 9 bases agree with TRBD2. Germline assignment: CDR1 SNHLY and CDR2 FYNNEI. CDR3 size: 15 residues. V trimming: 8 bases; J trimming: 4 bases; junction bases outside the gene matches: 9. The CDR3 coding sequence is TGTGCCAGCGGGAGAGCCCTAGCGGGGTACAATGAGCAGTTCTTC. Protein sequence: CASGRALAGYNEQFF.